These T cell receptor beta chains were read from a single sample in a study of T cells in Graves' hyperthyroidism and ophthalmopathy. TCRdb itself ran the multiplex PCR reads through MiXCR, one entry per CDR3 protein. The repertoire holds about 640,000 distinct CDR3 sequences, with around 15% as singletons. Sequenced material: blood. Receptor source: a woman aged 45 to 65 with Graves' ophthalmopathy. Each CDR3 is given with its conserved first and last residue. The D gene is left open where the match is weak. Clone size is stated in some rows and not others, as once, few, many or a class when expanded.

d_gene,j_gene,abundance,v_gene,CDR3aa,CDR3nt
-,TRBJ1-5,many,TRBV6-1,CASSTGQLYSNQPQHF,TGTGCCAGCAGCACCGGACAGTTGTATAGCAATCAGCCCCAGCATTTT
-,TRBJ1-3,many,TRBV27,CASSPTGARNTIYF,TGTGCCAGCAGTCCCACCGGGGCTAGAAACACCATATATTTT
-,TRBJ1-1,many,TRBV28,CASSLRGTNTEAFF,TGTGCCAGCAGTTTAAGGGGCACGAACACTGAAGCTTTCTTT
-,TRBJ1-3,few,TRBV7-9,CASLLHEENGNTIYF,TGTGCCAGCTTATTACACGAGGAAAATGGAAACACCATATATTTT
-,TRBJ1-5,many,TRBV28,CASRTGLKSNQPQHF,TGTGCCAGCAGAACCGGTTTGAAAAGCAATCAGCCCCAGCATTTT
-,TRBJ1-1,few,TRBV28,CASSLSRVGEAFF,TGTGCCAGCAGTTTGTCGAGGGTAGGTGAAGCTTTCTTT
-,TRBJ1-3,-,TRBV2,CASGGGRFSGNTIYF,TGTGCCAGCGGCGGGGGGCGGTTTTCTGGAAACACCATATATTTT
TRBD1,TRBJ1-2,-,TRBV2,CASSVGPGQGNGYTF,TGTGCCAGCAGTGTGGGACCGGGACAGGGTAATGGCTACACCTTC
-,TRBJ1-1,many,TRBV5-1,CASSSSRPGDTEAFF,TGCGCCAGCAGCTCCTCGAGACCCGGGGACACTGAAGCTTTCTTT
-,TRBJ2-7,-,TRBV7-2,CASSSWGRRSSYEQYF,TGTGCCAGCAGCTCCTGGGGTAGGCGTAGCTCCTACGAGCAGTACTTC
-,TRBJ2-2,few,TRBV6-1,CASINSVSLNTGELFF,TGTGCCAGCATTAATAGCGTTTCGTTGAACACCGGGGAGCTGTTTTTT
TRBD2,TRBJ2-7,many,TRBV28,CASSSAGTTPYEQYF,TGTGCCAGCAGTTCCGCCGGGACTACACCCTACGAGCAGTACTTC
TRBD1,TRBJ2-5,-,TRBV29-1,CSVRQGPYQETQYF,TGCAGCGTTCGACAGGGACCGTACCAAGAGACCCAGTACTTC
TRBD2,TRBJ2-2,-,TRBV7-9,CASSLLGSASGNTGELFF,TGTGCCAGCAGCTTATTGGGGTCGGCTAGCGGGAACACCGGGGAGCTGTTTTTT
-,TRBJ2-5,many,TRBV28,CASTWKETQYF,TGTGCCAGCACCTGGAAAGAGACCCAGTACTTC
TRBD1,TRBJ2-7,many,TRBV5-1,CASSFPSGTGGEQYF,TGCGCCAGCAGCTTCCCATCAGGGACAGGGGGCGAGCAGTACTTC
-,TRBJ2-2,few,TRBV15,CATSRDWDKSTGELFF,TGTGCCACCAGCAGAGATTGGGACAAAAGCACCGGGGAGCTGTTTTTT
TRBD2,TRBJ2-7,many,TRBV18,CASSPRASGISSEQYF,TGTGCCAGCTCACCACGGGCTAGCGGGATAAGTTCCGAGCAGTACTTC
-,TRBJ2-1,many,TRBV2,CASSGGPRLVASNEQFF,TGTGCCAGCAGTGGGGGGCCTAGACTAGTAGCGTCCAATGAGCAGTTCTTC
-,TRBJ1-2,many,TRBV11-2,CASSTYRDSNYGYTF,TGTGCCAGCAGCACGTACAGAGATTCTAACTATGGCTACACCTTC
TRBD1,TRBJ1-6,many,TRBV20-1,CSARAPQGAGSPLHF,TGCAGTGCTAGGGCCCCACAGGGGGCAGGTTCACCCCTCCACTTT
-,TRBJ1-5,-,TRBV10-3,CAISVGGYQPQHF,TGTGCCATCAGTGTGGGGGGCTATCAGCCCCAGCATTTT
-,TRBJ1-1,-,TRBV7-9,CASSLGAGTANTEAFF,TGTGCCAGCAGCTTAGGGGCCGGGACGGCGAACACTGAAGCTTTCTTT
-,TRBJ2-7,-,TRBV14,CASCRDLRDEQYF,TGTGCCAGCTGTAGGGACTTGAGGGACGAGCAGTACTTC
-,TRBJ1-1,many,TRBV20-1,CSARMWARTEAFF,TGCAGTGCTAGAATGTGGGCCCGCACTGAAGCTTTCTTT
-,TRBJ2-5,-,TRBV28,CANSRVTETQYF,TGTGCCAACAGCCGGGTAACGGAGACCCAGTACTTC
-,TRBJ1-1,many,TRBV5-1,CASSFQGEDTEAFF,TGCGCCAGCAGCTTCCAGGGTGAGGACACTGAAGCTTTCTTT
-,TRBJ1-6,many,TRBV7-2,CASSLDWTAYSPLHF,TGTGCCAGCAGCTTAGATTGGACAGCCTATTCACCCCTCCACTTT
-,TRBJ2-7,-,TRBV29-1,CSVAPGKGEQYF,TGCAGCGTTGCGCCGGGGAAAGGCGAGCAGTACTTC
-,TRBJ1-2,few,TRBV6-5,CASSYAFIGRGPDGYTF,TGTGCCAGCAGTTACGCTTTTATCGGCAGGGGACCAGATGGCTACACCTTC
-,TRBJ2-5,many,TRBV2,CASSPIPGPQETQYF,TGTGCCAGCAGTCCAATTCCGGGACCCCAAGAGACCCAGTACTTC
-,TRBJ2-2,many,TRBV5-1,CASSLVVAVLNTGELFF,TGCGCCAGCAGCTTGGTAGTCGCGGTGTTGAACACCGGGGAGCTGTTTTTT
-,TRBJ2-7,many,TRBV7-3,CASSLRRDGEQYF,TGTGCCAGCAGCTTAAGACGGGACGGAGAGCAGTACTTC
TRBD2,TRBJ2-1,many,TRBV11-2,CASSSSPGLAGVNEQFF,TGTGCCAGCAGCTCAAGTCCGGGACTAGCGGGAGTGAATGAGCAGTTCTTC
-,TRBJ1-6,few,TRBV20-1,CSARELNSGTVNSPLHF,TGCAGTGCTAGAGAATTGAACTCCGGGACGGTTAATTCACCCCTCCACTTT
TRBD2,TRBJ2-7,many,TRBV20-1,CSARETSGSYEQYF,TGCAGTGCTAGAGAGACTAGCGGGAGCTACGAGCAGTACTTC
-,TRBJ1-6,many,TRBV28,CASRPGTSDSPLHF,TGTGCCAGCAGACCCGGGACAAGTGATTCACCCCTCCACTTT
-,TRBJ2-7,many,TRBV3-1,CASSQDYGSATYEQYF,TGTGCCAGCAGCCAAGACTACGGGTCGGCGACCTACGAGCAGTACTTC